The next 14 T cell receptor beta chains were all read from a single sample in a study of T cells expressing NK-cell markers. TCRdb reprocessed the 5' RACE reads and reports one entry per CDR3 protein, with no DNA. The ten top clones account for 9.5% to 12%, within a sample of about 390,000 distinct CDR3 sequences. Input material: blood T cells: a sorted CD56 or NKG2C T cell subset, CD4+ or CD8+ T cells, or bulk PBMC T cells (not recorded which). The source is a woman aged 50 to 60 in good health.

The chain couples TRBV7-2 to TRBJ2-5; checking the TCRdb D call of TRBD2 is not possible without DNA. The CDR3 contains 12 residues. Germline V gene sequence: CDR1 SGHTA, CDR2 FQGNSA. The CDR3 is CASSLDLAGGYF.

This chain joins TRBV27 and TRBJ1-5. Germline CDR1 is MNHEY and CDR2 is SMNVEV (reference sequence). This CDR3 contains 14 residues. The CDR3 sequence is CASSYGLPNQPQHF.

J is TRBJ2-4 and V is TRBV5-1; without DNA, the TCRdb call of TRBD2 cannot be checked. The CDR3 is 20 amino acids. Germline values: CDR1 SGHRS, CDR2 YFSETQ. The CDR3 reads CASSLAPGLAGRIAKNIQYF.

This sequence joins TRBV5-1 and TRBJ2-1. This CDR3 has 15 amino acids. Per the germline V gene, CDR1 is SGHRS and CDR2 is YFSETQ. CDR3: CASSLAPDYYNEQFF.

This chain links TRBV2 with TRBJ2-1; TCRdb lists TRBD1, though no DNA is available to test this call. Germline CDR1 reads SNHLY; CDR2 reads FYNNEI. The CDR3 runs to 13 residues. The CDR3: CARGRGTYNEQFF.

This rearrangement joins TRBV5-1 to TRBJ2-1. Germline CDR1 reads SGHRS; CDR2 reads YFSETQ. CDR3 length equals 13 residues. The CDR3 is CASRRNPYNEQFF.

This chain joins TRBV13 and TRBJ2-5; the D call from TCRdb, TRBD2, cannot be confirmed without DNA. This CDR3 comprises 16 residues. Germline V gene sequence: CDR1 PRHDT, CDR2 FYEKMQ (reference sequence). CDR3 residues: CASSFLAGVRRETQYF.

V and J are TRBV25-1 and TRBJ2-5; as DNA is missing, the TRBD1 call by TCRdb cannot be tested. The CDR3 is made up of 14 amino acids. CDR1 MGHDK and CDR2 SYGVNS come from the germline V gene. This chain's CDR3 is CASSKGGWGETQYF.

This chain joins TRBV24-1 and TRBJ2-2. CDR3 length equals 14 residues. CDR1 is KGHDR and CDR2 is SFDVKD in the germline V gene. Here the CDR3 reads CATSDHEPTGELFF.

CDR3: CASSLLTGGVYGYTF. This chain connects TRBV5-1 to TRBJ1-2; checking the TCRdb D call of TRBD1 is not possible without DNA. CDR3 length: 15 amino acids. Germline CDR1 and CDR2: SGHRS and YFSETQ.

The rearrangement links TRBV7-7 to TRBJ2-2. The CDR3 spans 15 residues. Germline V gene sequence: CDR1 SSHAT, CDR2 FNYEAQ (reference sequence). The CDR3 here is CASSPSGVQTGELFF.

The CDR3 here is CSVYRIKGNEQFF. The chain has TRBV29-1 and TRBJ2-1. This CDR3 is 13 amino acids long. Germline V gene lookup returns CDR1 SQVTM and CDR2 ANQGSEA.

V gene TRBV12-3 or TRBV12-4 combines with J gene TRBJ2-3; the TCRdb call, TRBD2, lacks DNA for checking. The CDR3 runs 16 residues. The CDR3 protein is CASSSGLADSTDTQYF.

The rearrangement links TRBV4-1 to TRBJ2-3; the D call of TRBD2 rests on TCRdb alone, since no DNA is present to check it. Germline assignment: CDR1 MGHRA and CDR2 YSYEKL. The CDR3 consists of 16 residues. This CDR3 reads CASSRDKEGRADTQYF.